The source of this T cell receptor beta chain is a study of lymphopenia after photon versus proton radiotherapy. The germline V gene has CDR1 MNHNY and CDR2 SVGAGI (reference sequence). The ends were cut back, 2 bases at V and 6 bases at J, with 7 bases in the middle. The CDR3 runs 13 residues. For this clone: The antigen is undetermined.

Profiling relied on immunoSEQ multiplex PCR, and the TCRdb table lists in-frame clones only, not all of them. The sample contains 25,000 to 35,000 clones, 80% to 90% of which appear only once. General study results and limits: Photon-treated patients lost naive T cells and TCR diversity; proton-treated stayed stable. Authors raise, but do not show, better survival with proton therapy. After the lymphocyte nadir, photon-treated repertoires showed oligoclonal expansion, especially of CD8+ Temra cells.

Material: peripheral blood, obtained from a patient treated with proton-based radiotherapy. The V and J genes are TRBV6-6 and TRBJ2-2; D gene unclear. The receptor was derived from a woman aged 55 to 70 with cholangiocarcinoma. Some clones in this sample may be carry-over from other donors' samples. The CDR3: CASSYAWAGELFF. Here the CDR3 DNA reads TGTGCCAGCAGTTACGCCTGGGCCGGGGAGCTGTTTTTT.